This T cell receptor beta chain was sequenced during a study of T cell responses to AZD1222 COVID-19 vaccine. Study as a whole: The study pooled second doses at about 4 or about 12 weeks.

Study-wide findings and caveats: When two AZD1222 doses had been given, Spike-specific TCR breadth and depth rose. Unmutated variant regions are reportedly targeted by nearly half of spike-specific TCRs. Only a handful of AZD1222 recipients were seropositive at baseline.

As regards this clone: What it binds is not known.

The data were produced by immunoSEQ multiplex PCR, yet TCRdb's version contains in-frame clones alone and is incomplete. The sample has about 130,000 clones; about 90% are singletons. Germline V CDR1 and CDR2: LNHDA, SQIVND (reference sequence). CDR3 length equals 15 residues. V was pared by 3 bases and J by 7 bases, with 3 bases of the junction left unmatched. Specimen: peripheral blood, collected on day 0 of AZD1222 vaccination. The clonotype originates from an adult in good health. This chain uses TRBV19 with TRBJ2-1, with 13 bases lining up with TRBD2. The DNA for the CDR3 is TGTGCCAGTAGTATGGTGACTAGCGGGAGGAATGAGCAGTTCTTC. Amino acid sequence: CASSMVTSGRNEQFF.